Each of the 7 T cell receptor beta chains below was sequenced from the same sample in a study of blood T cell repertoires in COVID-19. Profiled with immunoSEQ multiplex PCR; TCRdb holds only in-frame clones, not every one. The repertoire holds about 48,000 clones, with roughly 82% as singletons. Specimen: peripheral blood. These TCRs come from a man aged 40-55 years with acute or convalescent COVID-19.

CDR3 residues: CASSIRTGGGTGELFF. The CDR3 DNA reads as TGTGCCAGTAGTATTAGGACAGGGGGGGGCACCGGGGAGCTGTTTTTT. The rearrangement uses TRBV19 and TRBJ2-2; 10 bases align to TRBD1. Trimming at V came to 3 bases and at J to 4 bases, leaving 5 bases not matched to a gene. This CDR3 has 16 amino acids. Germline CDR1 is LNHDA and CDR2 is SQIVND (reference sequence).

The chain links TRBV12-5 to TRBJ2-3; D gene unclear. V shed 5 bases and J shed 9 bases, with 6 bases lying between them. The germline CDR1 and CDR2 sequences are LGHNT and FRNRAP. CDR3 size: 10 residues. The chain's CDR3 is CASGPQTQYF. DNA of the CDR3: TGTGCTAGTGGTCCCCAGACGCAGTATTTT.

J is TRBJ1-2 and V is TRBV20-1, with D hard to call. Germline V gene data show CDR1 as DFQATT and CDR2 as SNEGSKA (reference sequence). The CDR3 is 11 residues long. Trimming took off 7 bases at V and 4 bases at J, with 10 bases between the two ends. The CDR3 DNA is TGCAGTGGGCAGGTCGTCTATGGCTACACCTTC. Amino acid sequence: CSGQVVYGYTF.

The CDR3 spells CAWTGDRAFYGYTF. As DNA, the CDR3 is TGTGCCTGGACCGGGGACAGAGCCTTCTATGGCTACACCTTC. The chain combines TRBV30 with TRBJ1-2; 7 nucleotides agree with TRBD1. V shed 4 bases, J shed 4 bases, and the junction held 9 bases outside the gene matches. CDR3 length: 14 residues. Germline lookup yields CDR1 GTSNPN and CDR2 SVGIG (reference sequence).

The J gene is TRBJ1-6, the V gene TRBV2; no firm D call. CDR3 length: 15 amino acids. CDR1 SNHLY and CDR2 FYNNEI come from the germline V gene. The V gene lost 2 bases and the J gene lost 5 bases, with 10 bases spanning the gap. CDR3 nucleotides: TGTGCCAGCAGTGAAAGGGAGCGCCATAATTCACCCCTCCACTTT. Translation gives CASSERERHNSPLHF.

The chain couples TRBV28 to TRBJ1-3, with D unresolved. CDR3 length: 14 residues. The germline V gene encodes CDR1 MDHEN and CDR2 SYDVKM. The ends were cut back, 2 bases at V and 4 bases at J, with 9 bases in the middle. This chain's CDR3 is CASSLVTRGNTIYF. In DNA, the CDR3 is TGTGCCAGCAGTTTAGTGACTCGCGGAAACACCATATATTTT. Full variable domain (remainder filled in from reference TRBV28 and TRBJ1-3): DVKVTQSSRYLVKRTGEKVFLECVQDMDHENMFWYRQDPGLGLRLIYFSYDVKMKEKGDIPEGYSVSREKKERFSLILESASTNQTSMYLCASSLVTRGNTIYFGEGSWLTVV.

As DNA, the CDR3 is TGTGCCAGCAGCCAAGCGATGAGGGCTAGCGGGGGGGATCAGCAGTTCTTC. It is translated as CASSQAMRASGGDQQFF. The V gene is TRBV4-2, the J gene TRBJ2-1, with 12 bases fitting TRBD2. The CDR3 is 17 residues long. Per the germline V gene, CDR1 is LGHNA and CDR2 is YNFKEQ. Trimming at V came to 1 base and at J to 11 bases, leaving 12 bases not matched to a gene.